Listed here are 20 T cell receptor beta chains from one sample, sequenced in a study of T cell repertoires in cytomegalovirus infection. TCRdb analysed the reads with MiXCR anew, one entry per CDR3 protein. This sample yields some 300,000 distinct CDR3 sequences, of which around 10% are seen a single time; around 2.6% belongs to the top ten. Material for sequencing was PBMCs. These receptor sequences come from a human donor in good health (CMV status not recorded). Some clones in this sample may be carry-over from other donors' samples.

This clonotype was observed a few times. The rearrangement joins TRBV11-2 to TRBJ1-1; no clear D gene. The V end lost 0 bases, the J end lost 6 bases, and 17 bases lay between the germline ends. The CDR3 is 16 amino acids. Germline V lookup: CDR1 SGHAT, CDR2 FQNNGV. CDR3: CASSLDRYGGRPEAFF. The CDR3 region has the DNA TGTGCCAGCAGCTTAGATCGGTACGGAGGGAGGCCTGAAGCTTTCTTT. Using reference TRBV11-2 and TRBJ1-1 for the parts outside the CDR3, the full variable domain is EAGVAQSPRYKIIEKRQSVAFWCNPISGHATLYWYQQILGQGPKLLIQFQNNGVVDDSQLPKDRFSAERLKGVDSTLKIQPAKLEDSAVYLCASSLDRYGGRPEAFFGQGTRLTVV.

This clonotype appeared many times. The rearrangement links TRBV12-3 or TRBV12-4 to TRBJ2-3, with 12 bases identical to TRBD2. This CDR3 spans 17 amino acids. The trim removed 5 bases at V and 6 bases at J, leaving 12 bases unmatched. CDR3 region: CASSGLAGGFPGDTQYF. The CDR3 nucleotides read TGTGCCAGCAGTGGTCTAGCGGGGGGGTTTCCTGGGGATACGCAGTATTTT.

This clonotype has a handful of counts. This chain links TRBV19 with TRBJ2-1; 9 positions agree with TRBD2. This CDR3 region has 15 residues. Germline lookup yields CDR1 LNHDA and CDR2 SQIVND (reference sequence). After removal of 2 bases from V and 6 bases from J, the junction contained 5 bases not matched to a gene. The CDR3: CASSILSGGPNEQFF. Here the CDR3 DNA reads TGTGCCAGTAGTATACTAAGCGGGGGGCCCAATGAGCAGTTCTTC.

The V call is TRBV18, the J call TRBJ1-1; possibly TRBD1 for D (6 bases). Germline V lookup: CDR1 KGHSH, CDR2 LQKENI. V was shortened by 6 bases and J by 0 bases, with 17 bases between the two germline ends. The CDR3 has 16 residues. CDR3 sequence (DNA): TGTGCCAGCTCGAGACGGGGGCAGGGATTGAACACTGAAGCTTTCTTT. Its protein product is CASSRRGQGLNTEAFF.

This clonotype was found once. The junction does not match germline at one end; this may be a read error. As DNA, the CDR3 is TGTGCCAGCAGATTAGGAAGGGGTCCCTACGAGCAGTACTTC. It encodes CASRLGRGPYEQYF. This chain connects TRBV12-3 or TRBV12-4 to TRBJ2-7; possibly TRBD1 for D (5 bases). The CDR3 is made up of 14 amino acids.

This clonotype was detected ten times or more. V and J are TRBV7-2 and TRBJ2-1, with D hard to call. Trimming removed 6 bases from V and 5 bases from J, with 23 bases in between. Looked up from germline, CDR1 is SGHTA and CDR2 is FQGNSA. This CDR3 region has 17 residues. The CDR3 spells CASRSPRTGVTHNEQFF. The CDR3 region has the DNA TGTGCCAGCAGATCACCTCGAACTGGCGTTACCCACAATGAGCAGTTCTTC.

This clonotype was observed at least ten times. The chain recombines TRBV7-2 with TRBJ2-3, with D perhaps given as TRBD1 or TRBD2 (6 bases each). The germline CDR1 and CDR2 sequences are SGHTA and FQGNSA. The CDR3 is 15 residues long. V dropped 5 bases and J dropped 3 bases, with 15 bases sitting between them. CDR3 sequence: CASSPGGGVTDTQYF. In nucleotides, the CDR3 is TGTGCCAGCAGCCCCGGGGGCGGGGTTACAGATACGCAGTATTTT.

This clonotype was detected ten times or more. In nucleotides, the CDR3 is TGCAGTGCTAGAGCCCCGGACAGGCTCACAGATACGCAGTATTTT. Protein sequence: CSARAPDRLTDTQYF. The genes are TRBV20-1 and TRBJ2-3; 7 positions match TRBD1. Germline assignment: CDR1 DFQATT and CDR2 SNEGSKA (reference sequence). The length of the CDR3 is 15 residues. V shed 1 base and J 2 bases; nucleotides not matched to a gene: 6.

At least ten counts were recorded for this clonotype. The chain has TRBV2 and TRBJ1-1; 7 nucleotides agree with TRBD1. The V segment lost 6 bases and the J segment 7 bases; nucleotides outside the gene matches: 14. The length of the CDR3 is 15 residues. Looked up from germline, CDR1 is SNHLY and CDR2 is FYNNEI. The CDR3 DNA reads as TGTGCCAGCAGACCCGGGAGGGGACAGCCTAGTGAAGCTTTCTTT. Residues: CASRPGRGQPSEAFF.

This clonotype was seen only a few times. The J gene is TRBJ1-2, the V gene TRBV28; D is undetermined. Germline CDR1 reads MDHEN; CDR2 reads SYDVKM. Between the trimmed V and J ends, which lost 2 bases and 7 bases, there was a span of 2 bases. The CDR3 extends over 10 amino acids. The CDR3: CASSLSGYTF. The DNA of the CDR3 is TGTGCCAGCAGTTTAAGTGGCTACACCTTC.

This clonotype occurred many times. The genes are TRBV6-2 or TRBV6-3 and TRBJ2-2; 8 bases fit TRBD1. Germline CDR1 MNHEY, CDR2 SVGEGT. The length of the CDR3 is 15 residues. Losses at the gene ends were 6 bases for V and 1 base for J; bases not matched to a gene: 4. CDR3 DNA sequence: TGTGCCAGCAGACGGACAGGGCAGAACACCGGGGAGCTGTTTTTT. Translated: CASRRTGQNTGELFF.

This clonotype was recorded at least ten times. The genes are TRBV5-5 and TRBJ2-7, with D hard to call. There are 12 residues in the CDR3. The V end lost 1 base, the J end lost 6 bases, and 8 bases lay between the germline ends. The germline V gene has CDR1 SGHKS and CDR2 YYEKEE (reference sequence). In nucleotides, the CDR3 is TGTGCCAGCAGCTTGAAATCAGGCGAGCAGTACTTC. Translated: CASSLKSGEQYF. The variable domain in full, completed from reference TRBV5-5 and TRBJ2-7, reads DAGVTQSPTHLIKTRGQQVTLRCSPISGHKSVSWYQQVLGQGPQFIFQYYEKEERGRGNFPDRFSARQFPNYSSELNVNALLLGDSALYLCASSLKSGEQYFGPGTRLTVT.

This clonotype has ten or more counts. The CDR3 loop reads CASSLLQGGTDTQYF. The CDR3 nucleotides are TGTGCCAGCAGCTTGTTACAGGGTGGCACAGATACGCAGTATTTT. The rearrangement links TRBV5-4 to TRBJ2-3; tentative D call: TRBD1 (6 bases). The length of the CDR3 is 15 residues. Germline V gene sequence: CDR1 SGHNT, CDR2 YYREEE (reference sequence). V lost 1 base to trimming and J lost 1 base, with 10 bases between them. The complete variable domain, with remaining parts taken from reference TRBV5-4 and TRBJ2-3, reads ETGVTQSPTHLIKTRGQQVTLRCSSQSGHNTVSWYQQALGQGPQFIFQYYREEENGRGNFPPRFSGLQFPNYSSELNVNALELDDSALYLCASSLLQGGTDTQYFGPGTRLTVL.

The sample holds a few counts of this clonotype. This chain uses TRBV24-1 with TRBJ2-1; D not certain. V was cut by 4 bases and J by 3 bases, with 3 bases left in between. This CDR3 is built from 12 residues. Germline values: CDR1 KGHDR, CDR2 SFDVKD. The CDR3 sequence: CATSDRYNEQFF. CDR3 DNA sequence: TGTGCCACCAGTGACCGCTACAATGAGCAGTTCTTC.

The sample holds many counts of this clonotype. Here the CDR3 reads CASSSFRQETQYF. CDR3 sequence (DNA): TGTGCCAGCAGCTCATTTCGGCAAGAGACCCAGTACTTC. This sequence joins TRBV7-9 and TRBJ2-5; D uncertain. Germline-derived CDR1 and CDR2 are SEHNR and FQNEAQ (reference sequence). The CDR3 extends over 13 amino acids. With 4 bases removed from V and 2 bases from J, the gap between germline ends came to 8 bases.

Details on this clonotype: A read error is possible here, since a much larger clone lies one base away. Here the CDR3 omits its conserved ending phenylalanine or tryptophan, so a read error is the likely source. The chain joins TRBV18 to TRBJ1-2; D perhaps matches TRBD1 (5 bases). V dropped 0 bases and J dropped 1 base, with 12 bases sitting between them. The CDR3 runs 16 residues. In germline, CDR1 is KGHSH, CDR2 LQKENI. The CDR3 loop is CASSPPIGTSNYGYTS. CDR3 sequence (DNA): TGTGCCAGCTCACCACCCATAGGGACCAGTAACTATGGCTACACCTCC.

In regard to this clonotype: Possible read error: a much larger clone is one base away. This sequence joins TRBV4-2 and TRBJ1-2, with D maybe TRBD1 (5 bases). Trimming took off 0 bases at V and 1 base at J, with 12 bases between the two ends. The CDR3 has 16 residues. CDR1 and CDR2 from the germline V gene are LGHNA and YNFKEQ. CDR3 sequence (DNA): TGTGCCAGCAGCCAAGAAAACAGGAGCTTTAACTATGGCTACACCTTC. Translation: CASSQENRSFNYGYTF.

This clonotype was seen at least ten times. The chain uses TRBV7-9 and TRBJ2-1; possible D gene TRBD1, 5 bases. The CDR3 consists of 16 residues. Germline lookup yields CDR1 SEHNR and CDR2 FQNEAQ (reference sequence). The V end was cut by 4 bases, the J end by 3 bases, with 16 bases between. CDR3: CASSSSDRRIYNEQFF. CDR3 DNA: TGTGCCAGCAGCTCCTCCGACAGACGTATCTACAATGAGCAGTTCTTC.

This clonotype appeared many times. This chain links TRBV20-1 with TRBJ1-1; 7 bases are shared with TRBD1. Germline V gives CDR1 DFQATT, CDR2 SNEGSKA (reference sequence). This CDR3 has 17 residues. V lost 6 bases, J lost 6 bases, and 22 bases stayed unmatched. The CDR3 sequence: CSALKGGGVLMGSEAFF. The DNA for the CDR3 is TGCAGTGCCCTAAAGGGAGGGGGCGTATTGATGGGTTCTGAAGCTTTCTTT.

This clonotype showed up just a few times. This chain uses TRBV20-1 with TRBJ2-1; D might be TRBD2 (5 bases). V was cut by 6 bases and J by 9 bases, with 9 bases left in between. Germline loops: CDR1 DFQATT, CDR2 SNEGSKA (reference sequence). The CDR3 is 10 amino acids. The CDR3 spells CSAPGVEQFF. Written as DNA, the CDR3 is TGCAGTGCCCCCGGGGTTGAGCAGTTCTTC.